This T cell receptor beta chain is from a study of cytomegalovirus exposure and HLA in healthy donors. Germline CDR1 MDHEN, CDR2 SYDVKM. The CDR3 is 14 residues long. Trimming pared 2 bases from V and 5 bases from J, leaving 9 bases between. Primers included in the PCR were 60 Vbeta and 13 Jbeta primers. Generated by immunoSEQ multiplex PCR, the TCRdb table keeps only in-frame clones and is missing some. The sample shows about 160,000 clones, 65% to 85% of them seen only once. The clonotype was recovered from a male donor in good health and CMV-seropositive. The sample consisted of PBMCs. This sequence joins TRBV28 and TRBJ2-2; D ambiguous. The CDR3 DNA reads TGTGCCAGCAGTTTAGGCCTCCAGACCGGGGAGCTGTTTTTT. Protein: CASSLGLQTGELFF. Together with reference TRBV28 and TRBJ2-2, the CDR3 gives the full variable domain: DVKVTQSSRYLVKRTGEKVFLECVQDMDHENMFWYRQDPGLGLRLIYFSYDVKMKEKGDIPEGYSVSREKKERFSLILESASTNQTSMYLCASSLGLQTGELFFGEGSRLTVL.